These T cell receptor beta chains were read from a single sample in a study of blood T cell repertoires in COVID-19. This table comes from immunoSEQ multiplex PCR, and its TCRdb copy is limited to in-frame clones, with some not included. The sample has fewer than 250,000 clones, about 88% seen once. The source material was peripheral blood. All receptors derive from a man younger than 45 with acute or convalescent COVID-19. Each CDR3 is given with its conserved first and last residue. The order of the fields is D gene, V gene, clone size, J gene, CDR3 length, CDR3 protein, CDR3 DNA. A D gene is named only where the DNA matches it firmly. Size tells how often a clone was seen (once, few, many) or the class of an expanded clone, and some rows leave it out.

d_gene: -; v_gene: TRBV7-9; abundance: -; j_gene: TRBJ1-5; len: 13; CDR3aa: CASSGGSLRPQHF; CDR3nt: TGTGCCAGCAGCGGAGGCTCCTTAAGGCCCCAGCATTTT
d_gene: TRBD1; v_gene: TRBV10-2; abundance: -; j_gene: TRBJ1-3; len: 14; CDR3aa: CASMVQGSGNTIYF; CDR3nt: TGCGCCAGCATGGTACAGGGGTCTGGAAACACCATATATTTT
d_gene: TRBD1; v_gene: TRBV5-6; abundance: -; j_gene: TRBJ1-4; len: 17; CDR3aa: CASSLKQGFGTNEKLFF; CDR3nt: TGTGCCAGCAGCTTGAAACAGGGGTTTGGAACTAATGAAAAACTGTTTTTT
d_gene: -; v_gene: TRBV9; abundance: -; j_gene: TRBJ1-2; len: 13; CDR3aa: CASSVGTGWGYTF; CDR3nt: TGTGCCAGCAGCGTAGGAACAGGTTGGGGCTACACCTTC
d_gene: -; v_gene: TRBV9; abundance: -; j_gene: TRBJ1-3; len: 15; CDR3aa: CASSSAGNSGNTIYF; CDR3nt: TGTGCCAGCAGCTCAGCGGGAAACTCTGGAAACACCATATATTTT
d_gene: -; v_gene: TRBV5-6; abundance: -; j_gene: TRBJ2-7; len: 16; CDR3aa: CASSATTQGFPYEQYF; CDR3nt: TGTGCCAGCAGCGCAACAACACAGGGTTTTCCCTACGAGCAGTACTTC
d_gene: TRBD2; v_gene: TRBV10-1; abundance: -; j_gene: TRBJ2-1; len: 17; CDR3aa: CASSESTRLAGGNEQFF; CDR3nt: TGCGCCAGCAGTGAGTCGACTCGACTAGCGGGAGGCAATGAGCAGTTCTTC
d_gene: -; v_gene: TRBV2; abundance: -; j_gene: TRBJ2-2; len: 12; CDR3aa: CASSVDIGELFF; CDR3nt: TGTGCCAGCAGTGTGGACATCGGGGAGCTGTTTTTT
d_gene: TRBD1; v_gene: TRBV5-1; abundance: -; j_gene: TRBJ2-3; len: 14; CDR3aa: CASSGTGYPDTQYF; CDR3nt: TGCGCCAGCAGCGGGACAGGGTATCCAGATACGCAGTATTTT
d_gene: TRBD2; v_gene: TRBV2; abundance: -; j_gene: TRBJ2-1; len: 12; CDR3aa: CASRGGGDEQFF; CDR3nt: TGTGCCAGCCGGGGGGGTGGCGATGAGCAGTTCTTC
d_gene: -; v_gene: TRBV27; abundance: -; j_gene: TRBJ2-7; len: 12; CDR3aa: CASHDSSYEQYF; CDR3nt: TGTGCCAGCCACGACAGTTCCTACGAGCAGTACTTC
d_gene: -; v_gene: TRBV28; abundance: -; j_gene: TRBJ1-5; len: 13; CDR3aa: CASSSGSNQPQHF; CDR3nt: TGTGCCAGCAGTTCCGGTAGCAATCAGCCCCAGCATTTT
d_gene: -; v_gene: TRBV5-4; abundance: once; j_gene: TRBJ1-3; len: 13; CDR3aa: CASSLGTGNTIYF; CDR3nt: TGTGCCAGCAGCTTGGGGACAGGAAACACCATATATTTT
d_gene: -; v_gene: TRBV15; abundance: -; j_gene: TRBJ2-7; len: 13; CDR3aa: CATSRDSVYEQYF; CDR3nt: TGTGCCACCAGCAGAGATTCAGTCTACGAGCAGTACTTC
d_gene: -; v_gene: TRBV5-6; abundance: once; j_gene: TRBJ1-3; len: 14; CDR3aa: CASSQEESGNTIYF; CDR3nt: TGTGCCAGCAGCCAGGAGGAATCTGGAAACACCATATATTTT
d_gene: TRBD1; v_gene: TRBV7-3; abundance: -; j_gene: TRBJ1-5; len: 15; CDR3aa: CASSLRGTGNQPQHF; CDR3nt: TGTGCCAGCAGCTTACGAGGGACAGGGAATCAGCCCCAGCATTTT
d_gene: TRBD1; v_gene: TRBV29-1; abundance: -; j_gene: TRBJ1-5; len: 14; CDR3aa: CSVTGTVPGQPQHF; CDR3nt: TGCAGCGTCACCGGGACAGTCCCTGGTCAGCCCCAGCATTTT
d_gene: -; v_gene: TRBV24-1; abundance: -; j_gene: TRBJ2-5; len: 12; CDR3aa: CATSDQDTTQYF; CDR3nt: TGTGCCACCAGTGACCAGGACACAACCCAGTACTTC
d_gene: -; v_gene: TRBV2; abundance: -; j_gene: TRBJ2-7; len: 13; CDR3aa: CASVGQSFFEQYF; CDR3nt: TGTGCCAGCGTAGGACAGTCCTTTTTCGAGCAGTACTTC
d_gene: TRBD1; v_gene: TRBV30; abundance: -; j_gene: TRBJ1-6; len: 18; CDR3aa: CAWSGRLGQDQNNSPLHF; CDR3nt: TGTGCCTGGAGTGGGCGACTCGGACAGGACCAAAATAATTCACCCCTCCACTTT
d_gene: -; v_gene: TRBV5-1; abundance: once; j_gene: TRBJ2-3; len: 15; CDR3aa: CASSSLTPGTDTQYF; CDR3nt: TGCGCCAGCAGCTCCCTGACACCCGGCACAGATACGCAGTATTTT
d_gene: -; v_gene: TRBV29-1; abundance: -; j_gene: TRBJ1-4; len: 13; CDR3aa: CSVRGGGEEKLFF; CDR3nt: TGCAGCGTAAGGGGAGGTGGGGAAGAAAAACTGTTTTTT
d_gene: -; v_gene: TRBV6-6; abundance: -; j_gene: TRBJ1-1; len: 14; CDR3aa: CASRRDTMNTEAFF; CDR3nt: TGTGCCAGCAGAAGGGACACCATGAACACTGAAGCTTTCTTT
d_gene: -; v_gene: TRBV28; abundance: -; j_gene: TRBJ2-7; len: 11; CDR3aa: CASTRNYEQYF; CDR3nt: TGTGCCAGCACTAGGAACTACGAGCAGTACTTC
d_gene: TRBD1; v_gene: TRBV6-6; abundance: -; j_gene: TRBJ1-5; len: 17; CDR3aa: CASSRGTGGSINQPQHF; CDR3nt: TGTGCCAGCAGTCGCGGGACAGGGGGGAGCATCAATCAGCCCCAGCATTTT
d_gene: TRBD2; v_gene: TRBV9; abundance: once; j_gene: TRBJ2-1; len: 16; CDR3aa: CASSVSGGSSYNEQFF; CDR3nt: TGTGCCAGCAGCGTAAGCGGGGGGAGCTCCTACAATGAGCAGTTCTTC
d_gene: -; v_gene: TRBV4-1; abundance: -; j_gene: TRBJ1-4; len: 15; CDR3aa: CASSQGAQENEKLFF; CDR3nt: TGCGCCAGCAGCCAAGGTGCACAGGAGAATGAAAAACTGTTTTTT
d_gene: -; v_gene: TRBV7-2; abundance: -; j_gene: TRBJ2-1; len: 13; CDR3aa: CASSLEGNNEQFF; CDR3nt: TGTGCCAGCAGCTTAGAGGGGAACAATGAGCAGTTCTTC
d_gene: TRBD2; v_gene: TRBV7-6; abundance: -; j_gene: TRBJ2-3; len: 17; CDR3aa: CASSLEVAGGPRDTQYF; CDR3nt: TGTGCCAGCAGCTTAGAGGTAGCGGGGGGGCCAAGAGATACGCAGTATTTT
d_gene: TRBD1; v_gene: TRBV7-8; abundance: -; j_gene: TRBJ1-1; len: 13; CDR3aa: CASRPNRGYEAFF; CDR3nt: TGTGCCAGCAGACCAAACAGGGGATACGAAGCTTTCTTT
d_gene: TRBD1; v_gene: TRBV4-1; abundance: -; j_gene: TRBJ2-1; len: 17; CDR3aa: CASSQGSRDRPYNEQFF; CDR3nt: TGCGCCAGCAGCCAAGGGTCCCGGGACAGGCCGTACAATGAGCAGTTCTTC
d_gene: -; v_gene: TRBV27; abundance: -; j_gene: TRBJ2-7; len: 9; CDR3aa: CASSFKQYF; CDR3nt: TGTGCCAGCAGTTTTAAGCAGTACTTC
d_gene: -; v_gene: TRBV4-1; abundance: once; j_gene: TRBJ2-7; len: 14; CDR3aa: CASSQRGQSYEQYF; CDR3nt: TGCGCCAGCAGCCAACGAGGGCAGTCCTACGAGCAGTACTTC
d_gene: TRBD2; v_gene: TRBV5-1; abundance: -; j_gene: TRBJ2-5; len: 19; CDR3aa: CASSRGLAGSQRFEETQYF; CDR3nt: TGCGCCAGCAGCAGAGGACTAGCGGGTAGCCAGAGATTTGAAGAGACCCAGTACTTC
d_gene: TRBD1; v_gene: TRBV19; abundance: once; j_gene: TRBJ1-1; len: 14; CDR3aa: CASSSTGGLTEAFF; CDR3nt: TGTGCCAGTAGTTCGACAGGGGGTCTCACTGAAGCTTTCTTT
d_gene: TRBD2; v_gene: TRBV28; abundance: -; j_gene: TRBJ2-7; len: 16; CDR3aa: CASSPGLAGSSYEQYF; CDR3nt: TGTGCCAGCAGCCCCGGACTAGCGGGAAGTAGCTACGAGCAGTACTTC
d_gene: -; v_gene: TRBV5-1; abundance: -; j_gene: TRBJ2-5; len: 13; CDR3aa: CASRAGLQETQYF; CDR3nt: TGCGCCAGCAGGGCCGGACTGCAGGAGACCCAGTACTTC
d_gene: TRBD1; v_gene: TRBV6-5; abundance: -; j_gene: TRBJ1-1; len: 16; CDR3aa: CASSFPQGGMNTEAFF; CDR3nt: TGTGCCAGCAGTTTCCCTCAGGGGGGCATGAACACTGAAGCTTTCTTT
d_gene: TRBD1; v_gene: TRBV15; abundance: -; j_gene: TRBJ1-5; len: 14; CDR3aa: CATSLGTGLTPQHF; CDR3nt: TGTGCCACCAGCCTGGGGACAGGACTTACGCCCCAGCATTTT
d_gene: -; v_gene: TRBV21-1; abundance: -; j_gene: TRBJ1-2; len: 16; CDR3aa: CASSKEGTGVNYGYTF; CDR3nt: TGTGCCAGCAGCAAAGAAGGGACAGGGGTTAACTATGGCTACACCTTC
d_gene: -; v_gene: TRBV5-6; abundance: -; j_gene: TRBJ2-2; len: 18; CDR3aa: CASSFGQISLGTTGELFF; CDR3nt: TGTGCCAGCAGCTTTGGACAGATTTCTTTGGGGACCACCGGGGAGCTGTTTTTT
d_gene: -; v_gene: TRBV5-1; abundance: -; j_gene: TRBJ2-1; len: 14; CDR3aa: CASSDKRGGNEQFF; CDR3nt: TGCGCCAGCAGCGATAAGAGGGGGGGCAATGAGCAGTTCTTC
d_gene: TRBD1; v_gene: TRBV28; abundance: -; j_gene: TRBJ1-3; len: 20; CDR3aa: CASSFSPRRPGQVGGNTIYF; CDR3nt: TGTGCCAGCAGTTTTTCTCCTCGCCGCCCGGGACAGGTGGGAGGAAACACCATATATTTT
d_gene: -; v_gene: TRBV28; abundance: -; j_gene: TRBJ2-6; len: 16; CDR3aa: CASSLRQFSGANVLTF; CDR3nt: TGTGCCAGCAGTTTAAGACAGTTCTCTGGGGCCAACGTCCTGACTTTC
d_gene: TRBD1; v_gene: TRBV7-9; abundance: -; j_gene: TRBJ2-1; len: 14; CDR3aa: CASSLQGAWYEQFF; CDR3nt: TGTGCCAGCAGTCTACAGGGGGCTTGGTATGAGCAGTTCTTC
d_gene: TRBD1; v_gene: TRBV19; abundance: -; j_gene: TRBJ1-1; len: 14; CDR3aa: CASSRTGWGAEAFF; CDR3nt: TGTGCCAGTAGTAGGACAGGGTGGGGAGCTGAAGCTTTCTTT
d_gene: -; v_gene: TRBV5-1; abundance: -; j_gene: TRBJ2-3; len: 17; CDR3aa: CASSRASPSQRADTQYF; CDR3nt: TGCGCCAGCAGCCGAGCTTCCCCCTCCCAACGCGCAGATACGCAGTATTTT
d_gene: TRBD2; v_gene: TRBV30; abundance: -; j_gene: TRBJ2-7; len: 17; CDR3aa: CAWSSPLSGRTPYEQYF; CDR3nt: TGTGCCTGGAGCTCTCCTCTCTCCGGGAGGACCCCCTACGAGCAGTACTTC
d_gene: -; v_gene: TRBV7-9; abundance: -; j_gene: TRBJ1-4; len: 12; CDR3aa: CASSLNRDKLFF; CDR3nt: TGTGCCAGCAGCCTAAACAGGGATAAACTGTTTTTT
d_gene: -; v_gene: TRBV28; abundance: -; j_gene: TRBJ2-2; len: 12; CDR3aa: CASRRNTGELFF; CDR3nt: TGTGCCAGCCGGAGGAACACCGGGGAGCTGTTTTTT
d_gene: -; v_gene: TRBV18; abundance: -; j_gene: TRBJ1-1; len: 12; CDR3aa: CASSLDRGGAFF; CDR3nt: TGTGCCAGCTCACTGGACAGAGGGGGAGCTTTCTTT
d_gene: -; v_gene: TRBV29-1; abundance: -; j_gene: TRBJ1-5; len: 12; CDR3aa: CSVSSSDQPQHF; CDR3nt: TGCAGCGTCTCAAGCTCCGATCAGCCCCAGCATTTT
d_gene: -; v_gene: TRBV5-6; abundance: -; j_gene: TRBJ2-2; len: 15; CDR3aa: CASSLVNTNTGELFF; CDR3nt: TGTGCCAGCAGCTTGGTCAACACGAACACCGGGGAGCTGTTTTTT
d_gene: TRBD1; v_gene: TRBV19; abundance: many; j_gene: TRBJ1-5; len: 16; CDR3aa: CASSIVGRGSNQPQHF; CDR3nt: TGTGCCAGTAGTATAGTTGGCAGGGGGAGCAATCAGCCCCAGCATTTT
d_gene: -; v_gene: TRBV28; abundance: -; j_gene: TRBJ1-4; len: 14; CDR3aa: CASNPEGRDEKLFF; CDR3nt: TGTGCCAGCAATCCCGAAGGGAGAGACGAAAAACTGTTTTTT
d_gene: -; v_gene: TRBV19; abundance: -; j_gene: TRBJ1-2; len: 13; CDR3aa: CASSPRGAYGYTF; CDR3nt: TGTGCCAGTAGCCCCAGGGGCGCCTATGGCTACACCTTC
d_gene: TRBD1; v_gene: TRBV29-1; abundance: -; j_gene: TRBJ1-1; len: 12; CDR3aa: CSAGQQNTEAFF; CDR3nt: TGCAGCGCGGGACAGCAAAACACTGAAGCTTTCTTT